The 3 T cell receptor beta chains in this list originate from one sample, sequenced in a study of CD8 T cells in ankylosing spondylitis. TCRdb used MiXCR to reprocess the 5' RACE reads, holding one entry per CDR3 protein. Of 40,000 or so distinct CDR3 sequences in the sample, roughly 3% were seen once. The sequenced material came from blood, either unsorted or a sorted T cell fraction (not recorded which). These receptors were taken from a male donor with ankylosing spondylitis or in good health (not recorded which).

This clonotype was observed many times. The chain is built from TRBV9 and TRBJ2-2, with 7 bases that match TRBD2. The ends lost 0 bases at V and 7 bases at J; junction bases unmatched: 3. This CDR3 region has 14 residues. The germline CDR1 and CDR2 sequences are SGDLS and YYNGEE. CDR3 in amino acids: CASSVVGGNGELFF. In DNA, the CDR3 is TGTGCCAGCAGCGTAGTCGGGGGGAACGGGGAGCTGTTTTTT.

This clonotype was counted ten times or more. V and J are TRBV9 and TRBJ2-2, with 8 positions matching TRBD2. The CDR3 loop spans 16 amino acids. The junction had 4 bases not matched to a gene; V was cut back by 1 base and J by 2 bases. The germline gives CDR1 SGDLS, CDR2 YYNGEE. The CDR3 nucleotides are TGTGCCAGCAGCGTACTAAGCGGGGGAAACACCGGGGAGCTGTTTTTT. The encoded protein is CASSVLSGGNTGELFF.

In this sample, this clonotype is medium-sized. V and J are TRBV12-3 or TRBV12-4 and TRBJ2-1, with D perhaps assigned TRBD1 or TRBD2 (5 bases each). The germline V and J ends were trimmed by 7 bases and 15 bases, with 13 bases remaining between them. The CDR3 has 10 residues. In DNA, the CDR3 is TGTGCCAGCAATAGGGGCCGGGGGTTCTTC. Amino acids: CASNRGRGFF.